This record concerns one T cell receptor beta chain sequence. Its antigen is unknown. The data derive from a study of STAT3 mutations in large granular lymphocyte leukemia. TCRbeta libraries averaged around 38,000 productive templates per sample. The assay was immunoSEQ multiplex PCR, and TCRdb's table has in-frame clones only and misses some. This sample has 3,200 or so clones, with 88% found just once. Whole-study findings and limits: In about 30% of the 18 patients, new TCR clonotypes emerged after therapy. Differing intervals and regimens complicate linking therapy response to clone burden. At least one immunodominant TCR beta clonotype appeared in every T-cell large granular lymphocyte leukemia patient.

With 5 bases removed from V and 5 bases from J, the gap between germline ends came to 21 bases. This CDR3 is 16 amino acids long. Per the germline V gene, CDR1 is SGHTA and CDR2 is FQGNSA. The rearrangement uses TRBV7-2 and TRBJ1-1; a possible D gene is TRBD1 (6 bases). Source material: peripheral blood mononuclear cells. This clonotype was obtained from a man aged 40-50 years with T-cell large granular lymphocyte leukemia. Some clones in this sample may be carry-over from other donors' samples. CDR3 amino acids: CASSRPLTGSETEAFF. The CDR3 bases are TGTGCCAGCAGCCGCCCACTCACAGGGTCAGAGACTGAAGCTTTCTTT. Using reference TRBV7-2 and TRBJ1-1 for the parts outside the CDR3, the full variable domain is GAGVSQSPSNKVTEKGKDVELRCDPISGHTALYWYRQSLGQGLEFLIYFQGNSAPDKSGLPSDRFSAERTGGSVSTLTIQRTQQEDSAVYLCASSRPLTGSETEAFFGQGTRLTVV.